This T cell receptor (beta chain) was identified in a study of blood T cell repertoires in COVID-19. With 3 bases removed from V and 8 bases from J, the gap between germline ends came to 8 bases. This CDR3 has 12 amino acids. Some clones are missing from TCRdb's copy, which holds only in-frame ones; the method was immunoSEQ multiplex PCR. The data contain 55,000 to 75,000 clones, 85% to 90% of them seen just once; the ten biggest clones take up approximately 4.1%. This clone was seen once. The rearrangement uses TRBV12-3 or TRBV12-4 and TRBJ2-1, with D maybe TRBD2 (5 bases). Input material: peripheral blood. This clonotype originated in a man aged 50 to 60 with acute or convalescent COVID-19. For the CDR3, the DNA is TGTGCCAGCAGTTTCGAGGGATATGAGCAGTTCTTC. Encoded protein: CASSFEGYEQFF.